The sequence of this T cell receptor (beta chain) was determined in a study of somatic mutations in cytotoxic T cells in rheumatoid arthritis. Study-wide points: The targets (antigens) of the expanded CD8+ clones were not known.

Profiled with immunoSEQ multiplex PCR; TCRdb holds only in-frame clones, not every one. The sample gives 2,500 to 3,500 clones, roughly 90% of which show up once; about 15% is in the top ten. In regard to this clone: Its specificity is not known.

Germline loops: CDR1 MGHRA, CDR2 YSYEKL. Trimming took 0 bases from V and 2 from J, leaving 11 bases between them. This CDR3 comprises 15 residues. The chain employs TRBV4-1 and TRBJ2-7; possible D gene TRBD2, 5 bases. The TCR was taken from a woman between 18 and 29 years old with rheumatoid arthritis. Sequencing input: CD8+ T cells sorted from blood. DNA for the CDR3: TGCGCCAGCAGCCAAGATCATCGGGAAACCTACGAGCAGTACTTC. This encodes CASSQDHRETYEQYF.